These T cell receptor beta chains were read from a single sample in a study of T cell changes during pregnancy in multiple sclerosis. Measured with immunoSEQ multiplex PCR; TCRdb has only the in-frame clones, and not every one. The data show some 94,000 clones, approximately 90% seen once. The specimen comprised peripheral blood, sampled in the first trimester of pregnancy. All receptors come from a female donor in good health, enrolled as a control in a pregnancy study. Each CDR3 is given with its conserved first and last residue. Fields, in order: CDR3 length, clone size, V gene, J gene, D gene, CDR3 DNA, CDR3 protein. The D gene is left open where the match is weak. Only part of the rows carry a size: once, few, many, or a class if the clone is expanded.

13	-	TRBV9	TRBJ2-5	-	TGTGCCAGCAGCCCTCGGACAGAAGAGACCCAGTACTTC	CASSPRTEETQYF
10	-	TRBV7-2	TRBJ2-1	-	TGTGCCAGCAGTAACAATGAGCAGTTCTTC	CASSNNEQFF
12	-	TRBV7-2	TRBJ2-5	-	TGTGCCAGCAGCTTATACCGGGAGACCCAGTACTTC	CASSLYRETQYF
17	-	TRBV27	TRBJ1-4	-	TGTGCCAGCAGTACCCGAGGGAGGGTTGCAACTAATGAAAAACTGTTTTTT	CASSTRGRVATNEKLFF
13	-	TRBV28	TRBJ1-2	-	TGTGCCAGCACCCCTGTGGACAGCTATGGCTACACCTTC	CASTPVDSYGYTF
14	-	TRBV7-2	TRBJ1-2	-	TGTGCCAGCAGCTTAACGACAGCTAACTATGGCTACACCTTC	CASSLTTANYGYTF
17	-	TRBV4-2	TRBJ1-5	-	TGTGCCAGCAGCCAGGTCGGGGGGGGATTTCCGGGTCAGCCCCAGCATTTT	CASSQVGGGFPGQPQHF
13	-	TRBV6-5	TRBJ1-1	-	TGTGCCAGCAGTCTTCGACAGCCTGCCGAAGCTTTCTTT	CASSLRQPAEAFF
19	-	TRBV7-9	TRBJ1-2	-	TGTGCCAGCAGCTTAGCGATAAACCTCGGGACTGGCGGGAGTTTTGGCTACACCTTC	CASSLAINLGTGGSFGYTF
16	-	TRBV7-6	TRBJ1-3	-	TGTGCCAGCAGCCCGAGGGACTGGGAGGGGAGAAACACCATATATTTT	CASSPRDWEGRNTIYF
17	-	TRBV5-1	TRBJ2-3	-	TGCGCCAGCAGCTTACCCCAGGGGGGACTAGGAGAAGATACGCAGTATTTT	CASSLPQGGLGEDTQYF
16	-	TRBV18	TRBJ1-3	TRBD1	TGTGCCAGCTCAGACAGGGGGCCCTCCTCTGGAAACACCATATATTTT	CASSDRGPSSGNTIYF
15	-	TRBV27	TRBJ1-2	TRBD1	TGTGCCAGCAGTCCCCTCCCGACAGGGACAGATGGCTACACCTTC	CASSPLPTGTDGYTF
13	-	TRBV6-1	TRBJ2-7	-	TGTGCCAGCACCACAACAGGTTACTACGAGCAGTACTTC	CASTTTGYYEQYF
16	-	TRBV1	TRBJ1-6	-	TGCACCAGCAGCCACCCCAGGACAGGGCGAGGCTCACCCCTCCACTTT	CTSSHPRTGRGSPLHF
13	few	TRBV7-9	TRBJ2-7	-	TGTGCCAGCAGCTCCGGACTTGTCTACGAGCAGTACTTC	CASSSGLVYEQYF